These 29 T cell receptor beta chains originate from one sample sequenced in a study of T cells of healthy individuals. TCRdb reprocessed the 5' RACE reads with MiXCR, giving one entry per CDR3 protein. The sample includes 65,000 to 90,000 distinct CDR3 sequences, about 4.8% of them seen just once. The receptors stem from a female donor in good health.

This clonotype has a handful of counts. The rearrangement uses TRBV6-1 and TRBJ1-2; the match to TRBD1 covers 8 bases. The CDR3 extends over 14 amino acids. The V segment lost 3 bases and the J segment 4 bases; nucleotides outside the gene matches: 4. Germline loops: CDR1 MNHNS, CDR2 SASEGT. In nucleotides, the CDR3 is TGTGCCAGCAGTGATCGGACAGGGCGCTATGGCTACACCTTC. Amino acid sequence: CASSDRTGRYGYTF.

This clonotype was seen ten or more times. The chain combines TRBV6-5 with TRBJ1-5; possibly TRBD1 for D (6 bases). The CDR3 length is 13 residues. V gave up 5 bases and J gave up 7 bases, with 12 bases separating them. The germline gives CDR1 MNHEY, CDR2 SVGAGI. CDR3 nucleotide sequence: TGTGCCAGCAGTGGGAGGGGACACCAGCCCCAGCATTTT. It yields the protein CASSGRGHQPQHF.

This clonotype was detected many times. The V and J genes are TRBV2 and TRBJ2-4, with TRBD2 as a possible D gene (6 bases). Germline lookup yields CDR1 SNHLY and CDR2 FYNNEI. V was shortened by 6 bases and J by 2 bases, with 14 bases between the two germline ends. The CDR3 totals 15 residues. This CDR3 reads CASSVSGGSKNIQYF. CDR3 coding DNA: TGTGCCAGCAGCGTTAGTGGAGGGTCCAAAAACATTCAGTACTTC.

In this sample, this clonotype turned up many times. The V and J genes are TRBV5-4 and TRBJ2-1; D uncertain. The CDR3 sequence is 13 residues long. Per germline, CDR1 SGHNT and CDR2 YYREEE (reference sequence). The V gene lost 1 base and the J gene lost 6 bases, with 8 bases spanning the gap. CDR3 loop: CASSLIGVNEQFF. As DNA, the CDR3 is TGTGCCAGCAGCTTGATTGGGGTCAATGAGCAGTTCTTC.

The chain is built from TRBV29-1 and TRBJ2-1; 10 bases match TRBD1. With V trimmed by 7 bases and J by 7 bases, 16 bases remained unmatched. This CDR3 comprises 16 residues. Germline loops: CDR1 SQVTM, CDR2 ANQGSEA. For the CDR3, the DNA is TGCAGCGCCCGCATCGGGACAGGGGCGGGAGTGAATGAGCAGTTCTTC. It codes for CSARIGTGAGVNEQFF.

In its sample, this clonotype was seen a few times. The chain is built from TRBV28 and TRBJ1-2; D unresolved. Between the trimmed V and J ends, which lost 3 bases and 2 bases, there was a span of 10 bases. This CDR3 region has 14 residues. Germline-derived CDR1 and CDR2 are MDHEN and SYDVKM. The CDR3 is CASSLPASNYGYTF. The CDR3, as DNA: TGTGCCAGCAGTTTGCCAGCCTCGAACTATGGCTACACCTTC.

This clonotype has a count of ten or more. The CDR3 reads CASSSPGAGQNSPLHF. The CDR3 DNA reads TGTGCCAGCAGTTCTCCCGGGGCAGGGCAAAACTCACCCCTCCACTTT. The chain carries TRBV6-2 or TRBV6-3 and TRBJ1-6, with D tentatively TRBD1 (5 bases). Germline V gene lookup returns CDR1 MNHEY and CDR2 SVGEGT. V was shortened by 4 bases and J by 10 bases, with 20 bases between the two germline ends. The CDR3 loop spans 16 amino acids.

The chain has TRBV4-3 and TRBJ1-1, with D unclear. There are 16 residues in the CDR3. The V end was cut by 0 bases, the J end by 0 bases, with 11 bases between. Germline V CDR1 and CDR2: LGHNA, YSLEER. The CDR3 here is CASSQDHGSMNTEAFF. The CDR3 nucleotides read TGCGCCAGCAGCCAAGATCACGGCAGCATGAACACTGAAGCTTTCTTT.

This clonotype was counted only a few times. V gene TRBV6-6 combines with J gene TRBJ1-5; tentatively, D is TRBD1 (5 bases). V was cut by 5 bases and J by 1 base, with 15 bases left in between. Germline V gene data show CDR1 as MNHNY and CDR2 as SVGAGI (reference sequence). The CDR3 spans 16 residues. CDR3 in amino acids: CASSRGRAASNQPQHF. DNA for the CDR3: TGTGCCAGCAGTCGGGGGAGGGCTGCGAGCAATCAGCCCCAGCATTTT.

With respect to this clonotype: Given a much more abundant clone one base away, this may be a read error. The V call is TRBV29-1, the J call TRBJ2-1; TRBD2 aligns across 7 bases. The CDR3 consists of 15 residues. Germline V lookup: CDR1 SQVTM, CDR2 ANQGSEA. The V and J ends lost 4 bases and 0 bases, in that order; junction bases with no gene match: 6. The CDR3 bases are TGCAGCGTTGGCGGGAGATTTAGCTCCTACAATGAGCAGTTCTTC. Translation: CSVGGRFSSYNEQFF.

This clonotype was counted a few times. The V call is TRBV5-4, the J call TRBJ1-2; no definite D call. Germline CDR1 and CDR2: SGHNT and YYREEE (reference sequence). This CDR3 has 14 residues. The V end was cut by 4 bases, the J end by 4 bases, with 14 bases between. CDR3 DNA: TGTGCCAGCAGCCCTGCAGCAGGTCCCTATGGCTACACCTTC. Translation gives CASSPAAGPYGYTF.

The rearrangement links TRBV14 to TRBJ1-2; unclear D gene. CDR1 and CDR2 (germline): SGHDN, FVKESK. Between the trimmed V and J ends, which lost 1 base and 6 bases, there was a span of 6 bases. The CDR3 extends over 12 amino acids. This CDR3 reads CASSQVKNGYTF. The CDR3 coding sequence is TGTGCCAGCAGCCAAGTGAAGAATGGCTACACCTTC.

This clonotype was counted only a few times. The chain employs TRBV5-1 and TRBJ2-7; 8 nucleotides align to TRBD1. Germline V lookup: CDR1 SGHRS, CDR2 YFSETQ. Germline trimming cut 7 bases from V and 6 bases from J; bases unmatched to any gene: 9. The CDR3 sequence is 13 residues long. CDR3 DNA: TGCGCCAGCTCCACTGGACAGGGTCGCGAGCAGTACTTC. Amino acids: CASSTGQGREQYF.

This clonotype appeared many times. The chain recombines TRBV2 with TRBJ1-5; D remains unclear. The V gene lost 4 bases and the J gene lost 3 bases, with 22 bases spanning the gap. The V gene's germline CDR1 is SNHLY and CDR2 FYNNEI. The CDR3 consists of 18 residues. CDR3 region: CASSVKIQDGLFNQPQHF. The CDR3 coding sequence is TGTGCCAGCAGTGTAAAAATTCAGGACGGGCTGTTCAATCAGCCCCAGCATTTT.

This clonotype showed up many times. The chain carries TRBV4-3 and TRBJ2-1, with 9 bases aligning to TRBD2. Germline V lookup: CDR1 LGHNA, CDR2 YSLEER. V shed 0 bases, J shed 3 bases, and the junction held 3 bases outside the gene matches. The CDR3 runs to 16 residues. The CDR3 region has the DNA TGCGCCAGCAGCCAAGATTTAGCGGGAGACTACAATGAGCAGTTCTTC. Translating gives CASSQDLAGDYNEQFF.

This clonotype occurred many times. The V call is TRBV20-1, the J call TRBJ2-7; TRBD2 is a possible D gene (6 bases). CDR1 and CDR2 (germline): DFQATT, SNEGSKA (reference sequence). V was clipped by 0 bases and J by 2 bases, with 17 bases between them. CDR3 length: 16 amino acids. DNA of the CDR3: TGCAGTGCTAGAGACGAAGGACGGGGGTCGACCTACGAGCAGTACTTC. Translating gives CSARDEGRGSTYEQYF.

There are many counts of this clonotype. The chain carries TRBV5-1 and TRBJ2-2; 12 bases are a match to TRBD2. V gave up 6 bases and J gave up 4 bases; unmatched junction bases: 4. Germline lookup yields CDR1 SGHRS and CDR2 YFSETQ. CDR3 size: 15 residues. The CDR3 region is CASTPSGRGTGELFF. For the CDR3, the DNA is TGCGCCAGCACCCCTAGCGGGAGGGGCACCGGGGAGCTGTTTTTT.

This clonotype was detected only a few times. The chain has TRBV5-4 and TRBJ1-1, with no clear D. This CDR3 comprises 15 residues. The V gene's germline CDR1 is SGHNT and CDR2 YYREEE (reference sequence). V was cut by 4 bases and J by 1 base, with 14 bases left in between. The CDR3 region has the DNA TGTGCCAGCAGCGATCGAGGACGGGCGAACACTGAAGCTTTCTTT. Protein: CASSDRGRANTEAFF.

Written as DNA, the CDR3 is TGCAGTGCTAACTCTGGGGCCTACTACGAGCAGTACTTC. Translation gives CSANSGAYYEQYF. The J gene is TRBJ2-7, the V gene TRBV20-1, with D possibly TRBD1 on 5 matching bases. Per the germline V gene, CDR1 is DFQATT and CDR2 is SNEGSKA (reference sequence). This CDR3 is 13 amino acids long. Trimming removed 4 bases at V and 3 bases at J, with 13 bases between.

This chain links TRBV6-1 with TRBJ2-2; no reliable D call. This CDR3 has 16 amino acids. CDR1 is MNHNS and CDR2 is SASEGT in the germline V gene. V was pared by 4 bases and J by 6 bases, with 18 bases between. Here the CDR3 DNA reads TGTGCCAGCAGTGGGAATCTATCTGATGAGCCCGGGGAGCTGTTTTTT. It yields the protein CASSGNLSDEPGELFF.

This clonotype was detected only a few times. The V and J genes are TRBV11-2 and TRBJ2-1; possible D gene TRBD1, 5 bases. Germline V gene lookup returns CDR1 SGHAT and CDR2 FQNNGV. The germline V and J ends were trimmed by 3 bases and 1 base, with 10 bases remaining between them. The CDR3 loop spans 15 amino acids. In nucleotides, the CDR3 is TGTGCCAGCAGCTTGGGGCGGCTATCCTACAATGAGCAGTTCTTC. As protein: CASSLGRLSYNEQFF.

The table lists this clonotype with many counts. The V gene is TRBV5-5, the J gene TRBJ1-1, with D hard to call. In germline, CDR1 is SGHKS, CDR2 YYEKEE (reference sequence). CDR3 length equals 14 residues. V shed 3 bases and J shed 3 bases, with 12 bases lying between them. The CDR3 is CASSSVEGYTEAFF. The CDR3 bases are TGTGCCAGCAGCTCGGTAGAAGGTTACACTGAAGCTTTCTTT.

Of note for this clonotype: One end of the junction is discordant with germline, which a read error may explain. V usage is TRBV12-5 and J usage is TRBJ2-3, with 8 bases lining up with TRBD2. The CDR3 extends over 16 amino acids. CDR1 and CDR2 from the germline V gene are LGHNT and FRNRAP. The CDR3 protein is CASAHGRGGSTDTQNF. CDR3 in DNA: TGTGCTAGTGCCCATGGACGGGGGGGTTCGACAGATACGCAGAATTTT.

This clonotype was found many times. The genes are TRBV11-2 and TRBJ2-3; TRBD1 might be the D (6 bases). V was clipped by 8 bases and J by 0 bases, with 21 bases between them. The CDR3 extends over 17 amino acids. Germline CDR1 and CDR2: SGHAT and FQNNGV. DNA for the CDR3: TGTGCCAGCGACGGGGCTCAGGGGCCCACTAGCACAGATACGCAGTATTTT. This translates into CASDGAQGPTSTDTQYF.

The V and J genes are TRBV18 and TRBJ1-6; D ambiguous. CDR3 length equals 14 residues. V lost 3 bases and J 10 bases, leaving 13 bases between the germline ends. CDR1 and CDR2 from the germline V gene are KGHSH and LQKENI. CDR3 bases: TGTGCCAGCTCACCTCCTCTTATCGACTCACCCCTCCACTTT. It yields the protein CASSPPLIDSPLHF.

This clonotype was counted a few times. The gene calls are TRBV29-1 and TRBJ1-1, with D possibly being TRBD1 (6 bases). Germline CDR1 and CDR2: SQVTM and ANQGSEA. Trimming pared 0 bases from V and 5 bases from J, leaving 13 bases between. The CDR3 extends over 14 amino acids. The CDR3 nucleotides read TGCAGCGTTGAAGATGTGGGGGCCGGGACTGAAGCTTTCTTT. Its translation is CSVEDVGAGTEAFF.

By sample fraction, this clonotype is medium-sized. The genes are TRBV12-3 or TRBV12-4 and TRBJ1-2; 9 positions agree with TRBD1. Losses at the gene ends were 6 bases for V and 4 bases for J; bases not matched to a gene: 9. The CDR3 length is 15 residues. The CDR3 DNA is TGTGCCAGCAGCCGGATGGGGACAGGGACCTATGGCTACACCTTC. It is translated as CASSRMGTGTYGYTF.

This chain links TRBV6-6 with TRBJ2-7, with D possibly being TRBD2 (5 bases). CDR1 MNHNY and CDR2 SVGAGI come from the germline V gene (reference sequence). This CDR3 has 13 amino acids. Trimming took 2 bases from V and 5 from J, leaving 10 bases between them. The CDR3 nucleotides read TGTGCCAGCAGTTACCCCGAGAGGGACGAGCAGTACTTC. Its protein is CASSYPERDEQYF.

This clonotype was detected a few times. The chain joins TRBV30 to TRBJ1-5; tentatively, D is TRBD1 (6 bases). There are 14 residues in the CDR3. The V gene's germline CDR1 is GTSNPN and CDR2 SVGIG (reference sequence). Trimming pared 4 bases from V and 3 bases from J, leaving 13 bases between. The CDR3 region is CAWKRDMDNQPQHF. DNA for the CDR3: TGTGCCTGGAAGCGGGACATGGACAATCAGCCCCAGCATTTT.